This T cell receptor (beta chain) is drawn from a study of blood T cell repertoires in COVID-19. Study processing details: Counts of nucleated cells, estimated from reference gene primer amplification, were obtained. Here immunoSEQ multiplex PCR was the method, and the copy in TCRdb shows in-frame clones only, minus some. V, J and clone size are those of that table, while D and trimming were read from the DNA. The sample has 150,000 to 200,000 clones, 80% to 90% seen once. This CDR3 contains 14 residues. Germline V lookup: CDR1 SGHTA, CDR2 FQGNSA. With 2 bases removed from V and 6 bases from J, the gap between germline ends came to 14 bases.

This sequence joins TRBV7-2 and TRBJ2-7; D unclear. The sequence came from a man younger than 35 with active or convalescent COVID-19. Input material: peripheral blood. CDR3: CASSLKSVSTEQYF. CDR3 nucleotides: TGTGCCAGCAGCTTAAAATCCGTTAGTACCGAGCAGTACTTC.